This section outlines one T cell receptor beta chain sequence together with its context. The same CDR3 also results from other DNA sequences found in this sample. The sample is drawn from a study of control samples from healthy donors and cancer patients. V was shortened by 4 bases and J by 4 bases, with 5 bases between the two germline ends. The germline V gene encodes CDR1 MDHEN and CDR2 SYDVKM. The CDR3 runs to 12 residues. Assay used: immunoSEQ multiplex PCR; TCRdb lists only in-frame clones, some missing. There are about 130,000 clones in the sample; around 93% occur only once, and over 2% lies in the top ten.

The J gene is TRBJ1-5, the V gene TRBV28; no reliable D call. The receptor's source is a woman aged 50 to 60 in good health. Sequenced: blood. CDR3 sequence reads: CASSSQNQPQHF. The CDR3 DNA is TGTGCCAGCAGTTCCCAAAATCAGCCCCAGCATTTT. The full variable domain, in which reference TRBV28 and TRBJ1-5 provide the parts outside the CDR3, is DVKVTQSSRYLVKRTGEKVFLECVQDMDHENMFWYRQDPGLGLRLIYFSYDVKMKEKGDIPEGYSVSREKKERFSLILESASTNQTSMYLCASSSQNQPQHFGDGTRLSIL.